Detailed here is one T cell receptor beta chain. No antigen is known for it. The CDR3 extends over 11 amino acids. Germline values: CDR1 SQVTM, CDR2 ANQGSEA. V was clipped by 7 bases and J by 3 bases, with 9 bases between them. The data are from a study of blood T cells in healthy people across ages. Findings and limits, study-wide: Calculation of diversity from one million T cells yielded estimates considered to be underestimates.

The authors ran a second PCR of 7 to 11 cycles using a sample-barcoded 5' primer and a J-beta primer mix. TCRdb used MiXCR to reprocess the 5' RACE reads, holding one entry per CDR3 protein. There are over 1.5 million distinct CDR3 sequences in the sample; 40% to 55% occur only once, and roughly 2.1% lies in the top ten. The sequencing sample was made of blood. The genes are TRBV29-1 and TRBJ2-5; D unresolved. This clonotype was obtained from a woman aged 40 to 50 in good health. The CDR3 bases are TGCAGCGCCATCGACAAAGAGACCCAGTACTTC. It specifies CSAIDKETQYF.